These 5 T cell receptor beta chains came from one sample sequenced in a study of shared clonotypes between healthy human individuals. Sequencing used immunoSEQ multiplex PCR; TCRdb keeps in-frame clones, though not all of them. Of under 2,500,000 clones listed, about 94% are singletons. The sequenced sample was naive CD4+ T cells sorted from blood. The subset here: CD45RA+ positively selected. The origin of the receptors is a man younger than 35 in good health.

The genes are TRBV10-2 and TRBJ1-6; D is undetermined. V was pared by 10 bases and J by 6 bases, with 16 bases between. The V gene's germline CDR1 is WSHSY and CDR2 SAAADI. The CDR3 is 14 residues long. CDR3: CATASGMLNSPLHF. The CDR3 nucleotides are TGCGCCACTGCCAGTGGTATGCTTAATTCACCCCTCCACTTT.

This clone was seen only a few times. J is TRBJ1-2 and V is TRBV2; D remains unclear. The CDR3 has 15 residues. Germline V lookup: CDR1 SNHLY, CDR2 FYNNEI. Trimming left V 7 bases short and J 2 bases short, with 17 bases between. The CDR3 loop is CASIIDRRENYGYTF. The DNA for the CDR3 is TGTGCCAGCATTATAGACCGACGGGAGAACTATGGCTACACCTTC.

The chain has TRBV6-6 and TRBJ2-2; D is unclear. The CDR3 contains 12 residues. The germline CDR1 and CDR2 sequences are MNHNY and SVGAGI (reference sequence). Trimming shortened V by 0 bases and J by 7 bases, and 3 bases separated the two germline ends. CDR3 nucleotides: TGTGCCAGCAGTTACTCGGACGGGGAGCTGTTTTTT. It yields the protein CASSYSDGELFF.

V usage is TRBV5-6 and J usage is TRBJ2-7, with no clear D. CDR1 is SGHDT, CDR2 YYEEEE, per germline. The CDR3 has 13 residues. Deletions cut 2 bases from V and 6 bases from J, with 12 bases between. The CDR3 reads CASSLIGVGEQYF. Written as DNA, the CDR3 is TGTGCCAGCAGCTTAATTGGGGTTGGCGAGCAGTACTTC.

In DNA, the CDR3 is TGTGCCACCAGCAGAGATCGGCTAGCGGGGAGAGAGCAGTACTTC. It specifies CATSRDRLAGREQYF. J is TRBJ2-7 and V is TRBV15; 9 bases line up with TRBD2. Losses at the gene ends were 0 bases for V and 7 bases for J; bases not matched to a gene: 7. The germline V gene has CDR1 LNHNV and CDR2 YYDKDF (reference sequence). This CDR3 has 15 residues.